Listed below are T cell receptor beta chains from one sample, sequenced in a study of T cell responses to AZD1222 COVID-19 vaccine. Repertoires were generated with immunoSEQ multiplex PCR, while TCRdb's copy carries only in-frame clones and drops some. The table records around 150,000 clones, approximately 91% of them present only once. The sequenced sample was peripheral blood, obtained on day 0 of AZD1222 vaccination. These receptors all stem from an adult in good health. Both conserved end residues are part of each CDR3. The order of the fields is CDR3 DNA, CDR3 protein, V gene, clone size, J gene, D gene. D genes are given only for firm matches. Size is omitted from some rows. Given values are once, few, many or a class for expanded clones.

CDR3 DNA: TGTGCCAGCAGCTTAGCAGGGACCGAGAACACTGAAGCTTTCTTT
CDR3 protein: CASSLAGTENTEAFF
V gene: TRBV11-3
clone size: -
J gene: TRBJ1-1
D gene: -

CDR3 DNA: TGTGCCAGTAGTCTCCTCTGGAGGGACCACGAGCAGTACTTC
CDR3 protein: CASSLLWRDHEQYF
V gene: TRBV19
clone size: -
J gene: TRBJ2-7
D gene: -

CDR3 DNA: TGTGCCAGCAGCCCGGACCCGGGACAGGGAAGTGAAGCTTTCTTT
CDR3 protein: CASSPDPGQGSEAFF
V gene: TRBV7-2
clone size: -
J gene: TRBJ1-1
D gene: TRBD1

CDR3 DNA: TGTGCCAGCAGTTTATTAAACATCGGTCAGCCCCAGCATTTT
CDR3 protein: CASSLLNIGQPQHF
V gene: TRBV27
clone size: -
J gene: TRBJ1-5
D gene: -

CDR3 DNA: TGTGCCAGCAGCCTTTTGGGGGGCACTGAAGCTTTCTTT
CDR3 protein: CASSLLGGTEAFF
V gene: TRBV9
clone size: -
J gene: TRBJ1-1
D gene: -

CDR3 DNA: TGTGCCAGCAGGGCAAGGGGAGACTATGGCTACACCTTC
CDR3 protein: CASRARGDYGYTF
V gene: TRBV6-5
clone size: -
J gene: TRBJ1-2
D gene: -

CDR3 DNA: TGTGCCAGCAGCCCCGAGGAAGGCCGAGGGACACCCCTCCACTTT
CDR3 protein: CASSPEEGRGTPLHF
V gene: TRBV7-9
clone size: -
J gene: TRBJ1-6
D gene: -

CDR3 DNA: TGTGCCAGCAGTTCCGGGACAGGGCCCACCGGGGAGCTGTTTTTT
CDR3 protein: CASSSGTGPTGELFF
V gene: TRBV5-6
clone size: -
J gene: TRBJ2-2
D gene: TRBD1

CDR3 DNA: TGTGCCAGCAGCTTAGCGTCCCTGCGGGGCCAATCCTACGAGCAGTACTTC
CDR3 protein: CASSLASLRGQSYEQYF
V gene: TRBV7-2
clone size: -
J gene: TRBJ2-7
D gene: -

CDR3 DNA: TGTGCCAGCAGCCAAGAGGTCTCTGGACCAAGAAACACTGAAGCTTTCTTT
CDR3 protein: CASSQEVSGPRNTEAFF
V gene: TRBV3-1/TRBV3-2
clone size: -
J gene: TRBJ1-1
D gene: -

CDR3 DNA: TGTGCCAGCAGAGGGGACGGTCATAGCAATCAGCCCCAGCATTTT
CDR3 protein: CASRGDGHSNQPQHF
V gene: TRBV6-6
clone size: once
J gene: TRBJ1-5
D gene: -

CDR3 DNA: TGTGCCAGCAGAAAAGAGGGCACAGATACGCAGTATTTT
CDR3 protein: CASRKEGTDTQYF
V gene: TRBV28
clone size: -
J gene: TRBJ2-3
D gene: -

CDR3 DNA: TGTGCCAGCAGCTTAGGGTCGAACACTGAAGCTTTCTTT
CDR3 protein: CASSLGSNTEAFF
V gene: TRBV13
clone size: -
J gene: TRBJ1-1
D gene: -

CDR3 DNA: TGTGCCAGCAGTTCGGAGGGCGACAGGGCCTCCGGGGAGCTGTTTTTT
CDR3 protein: CASSSEGDRASGELFF
V gene: TRBV6-2/TRBV6-3
clone size: -
J gene: TRBJ2-2
D gene: -

CDR3 DNA: TGTGCCAGTAGTACCGGACAGGGTGGAGAGACCCAGTACTTC
CDR3 protein: CASSTGQGGETQYF
V gene: TRBV19
clone size: once
J gene: TRBJ2-5
D gene: TRBD1

CDR3 DNA: TGTGCCAGCAGCTTAGGTAGCGGGGGATTTCAAGAGACCCAGTACTTC
CDR3 protein: CASSLGSGGFQETQYF
V gene: TRBV11-2
clone size: -
J gene: TRBJ2-5
D gene: TRBD2

CDR3 DNA: TGTGCCAGCAGCCTAGGACAGCTAATCTCTGGGGCCAACGTCCTGACTTTC
CDR3 protein: CASSLGQLISGANVLTF
V gene: TRBV5-4
clone size: -
J gene: TRBJ2-6
D gene: -

CDR3 DNA: TGCGCCAGCAGCCCGTCGGGACAGGGCCAAGAGACCCAGTACTTC
CDR3 protein: CASSPSGQGQETQYF
V gene: TRBV4-1
clone size: -
J gene: TRBJ2-5
D gene: TRBD1

CDR3 DNA: TGCGCCAGCAGCTTAGGGACAGAAGAAAAACTGTTTTTT
CDR3 protein: CASSLGTEEKLFF
V gene: TRBV5-1
clone size: -
J gene: TRBJ1-4
D gene: TRBD1

CDR3 DNA: TGTGCCAGTAGTATGGCGACCAGGGGGCATAATAATGAAAAACTGTTTTTT
CDR3 protein: CASSMATRGHNNEKLFF
V gene: TRBV19
clone size: -
J gene: TRBJ1-4
D gene: TRBD1

CDR3 DNA: TGTGCCAGCAGACCGATCGCCGGGGGGACCACAGATACGCAGTATTTT
CDR3 protein: CASRPIAGGTTDTQYF
V gene: TRBV11-2
clone size: -
J gene: TRBJ2-3
D gene: TRBD2

CDR3 DNA: TGTGCCATCAGTGAAAGCCCCCAGGGTCACTACTCTGGAAACACCATATATTTT
CDR3 protein: CAISESPQGHYSGNTIYF
V gene: TRBV10-3
clone size: once
J gene: TRBJ1-3
D gene: -

CDR3 DNA: TGCGCCAGCAGCTTGGACACTGGGCACACAGATACGCAGTATTTT
CDR3 protein: CASSLDTGHTDTQYF
V gene: TRBV5-1
clone size: -
J gene: TRBJ2-3
D gene: -

CDR3 DNA: TGTGCCAGCTCGGGTCCGGGACTAGCGGGAAGAGATACGCAGTATTTT
CDR3 protein: CASSGPGLAGRDTQYF
V gene: TRBV5-4
clone size: -
J gene: TRBJ2-3
D gene: TRBD2